These 28 T cell receptor beta chains came from one sample sequenced in a study of CD4 T cells in relation to SARS-CoV-2 and coronaviruses (dated by TCRdb to the early 2020s). These receptors are not linked to any known antigen. Library prep was done by the immunoSEQ multiplex PCR assay. Drawn from immuneACCESS, this table holds only the in-frame rearrangements with V and J called that TCRdb kept. Clones are partly lost; checked studies trace under half to an unresolved V gene and leave the rest unexplained. Here the sample has roughly 30,000 clones; under 80% occur a single time. The top ten clones comprise 3.4% of the sample. Sample: memory CD4+ T cells from PBMCs, cultured in vitro. The sample's cell subset or site label, in plain terms: memory (non-naive) CD4+ T cells. The receptors were gathered from an adult with COVID-19.

V is TRBV5-1 and J is TRBJ2-5; 7 bases map to TRBD2. Germline V CDR1 and CDR2: SGHRS, YFSETQ. CDR3 size: 14 residues. Trimming cost V 1 base and J 4 bases; bases outside gene matches: 4. This chain's CDR3 is CASSLNAGVETQYF. The DNA for the CDR3 is TGCGCCAGCAGCTTGAATGCGGGAGTAGAGACCCAGTACTTC.

The gene calls are TRBV4-2 and TRBJ2-1; no clear D. CDR1 is LGHNA and CDR2 is YNFKEQ in the germline V gene. The CDR3 is 14 amino acids. V gave up 4 bases and J gave up 5 bases, with 12 bases separating them. CDR3 nucleotides: TGTGCCAGCAGCCCGTTTACAAAAGACAATGAGCAGTTCTTC. Translation gives CASSPFTKDNEQFF.

This chain joins TRBV28 and TRBJ1-1; a possible D gene is TRBD1 (6 bases). V was pared by 6 bases and J by 0 bases, with 11 bases between. The length of the CDR3 is 14 residues. The germline V gene encodes CDR1 MDHEN and CDR2 SYDVKM. CDR3 DNA: TGTGCCAGCAGGGACAGTGACTTGAACACTGAAGCTTTCTTT. It specifies CASRDSDLNTEAFF.

V and J are TRBV18 and TRBJ1-1; D perhaps matches TRBD1 (5 bases). The CDR3 extends over 13 amino acids. Between the trimmed V and J ends, which lost 5 bases and 3 bases, there was a span of 10 bases. Germline-derived CDR1 and CDR2 are KGHSH and LQKENI. The CDR3 coding sequence is TGTGCCAGCTCAGAGACAGAGGACACTGAAGCTTTCTTT. It codes for CASSETEDTEAFF.

This clone was seen a handful of times. Because the CDR3's place on the DNA is in doubt, the DNA is left out and the CDR3 is given as listed by TCRdb. The chain couples TRBV6-5 to TRBJ2-7; the table's D call of TRBD1 was not tested on the DNA. The CDR3 has 14 amino acids, counting both end residues. Germline V gene sequence: CDR1 MNHEY, CDR2 SVGAGI. The CDR3: CASSTSGQGFEQYF.

This clone was counted only a few times. The same CDR3 is also encoded by other DNA sequences in this sample. The chain carries TRBV12-3 or TRBV12-4 and TRBJ2-7, with D uncertain. The V end lost 3 bases, the J end lost 3 bases, and 6 bases lay between the germline ends. This CDR3 has 12 residues. CDR3 coding DNA: TGTGCCAGCAGTTTGAATGGCTACGAGCAGTACTTC. The encoded protein is CASSLNGYEQYF.

The V call is TRBV11-3, the J call TRBJ2-1, with 8 bases lining up with TRBD2. This CDR3 comprises 15 residues. V dropped 5 bases and J dropped 2; count of bases not matched to a gene: 5. Germline lookup yields CDR1 SGHNT and CDR2 YENEEA. DNA of the CDR3: TGTGCCAGCAGCAGCGGGAGTCCGACCTACAATGAGCAGTTCTTC. It translates to CASSSGSPTYNEQFF. The whole variable domain, remainder taken from reference TRBV11-3 and TRBJ2-1, is EAGVVQSPRYKIIEKKQPVAFWCNPISGHNTLYWYLQNLGQGPELLIRYENEEAVDDSQLPKDRFSAERLKGVDSTLKIQPAELGDSAVYLCASSSGSPTYNEQFFGPGTRLTVL.

This sequence joins TRBV5-1 and TRBJ2-7, with 7 bases fitting TRBD2. Trimming took 4 bases from V and 0 from J; bases not matched to a gene: 1. Germline CDR1 is SGHRS and CDR2 is YFSETQ. CDR3 length equals 13 residues. The CDR3 DNA reads as TGCGCCAGCAGCCGGACTAGCTCCTACGAGCAGTACTTC. Protein product: CASSRTSSYEQYF.

A few counts support this clone. The chain links TRBV7-9 to TRBJ1-2; D not certain. Per germline, CDR1 SEHNR and CDR2 FQNEAQ (reference sequence). V was pared by 5 bases and J by 4 bases, with 8 bases between. CDR3 length: 12 residues. The CDR3 sequence: CASSRASYGYTF. Written as DNA, the CDR3 is TGTGCCAGCAGCAGGGCCTCCTATGGCTACACCTTC.

V and J are TRBV18 and TRBJ2-7; no clear D. Germline CDR1 reads KGHSH; CDR2 reads LQKENI. The V end lost 3 bases, the J end lost 0 bases, and 9 bases lay between the germline ends. CDR3 length: 14 amino acids. The CDR3 DNA sequence: TGTGCCAGCTCACCTACGACGCACTCCTACGAGCAGTACTTC. The encoded protein is CASSPTTHSYEQYF.

J is TRBJ2-1 and V is TRBV7-3; D possibly corresponds to TRBD2 (6 bases). Trimming shortened V by 0 bases and J by 8 bases, and 14 bases separated the two germline ends. Germline V gene data show CDR1 as SGHTA and CDR2 as FQGTGA. This CDR3 region has 15 residues. CDR3 DNA sequence: TGTGCCAGCAGCTTAACGTCGTCGGGAGAAGATGAGCAGTTCTTC. This codes for CASSLTSSGEDEQFF.

The rearrangement joins TRBV3-1 (or the pseudogene TRBV3-2) to TRBJ1-5; the match to TRBD1 covers 7 bases. Looked up from germline, CDR1 is LGHDT and CDR2 is YNNKEL (reference sequence). Trimming cost V 1 base and J 7 bases; bases outside gene matches: 7. CDR3 length: 15 residues. CDR3 nucleotides: TGTGCCAGCAGCCAAGCGGGACAGCAGACCCAGCCCCAGCATTTT. This gives the protein CASSQAGQQTQPQHF.

For the CDR3, the DNA is TGTGCCAGCAGCTTGAGGCTAGCGTTCTACAATGAGCAGTTCTTC. As protein: CASSLRLAFYNEQFF. The chain has TRBV7-8 and TRBJ2-1, with D perhaps TRBD2 (6 bases). In germline, CDR1 is SGHVS, CDR2 FQNEAQ. V lost 3 bases, J lost 3 bases, and 12 bases lay in between. This CDR3 contains 15 residues.

The chain links TRBV7-3 to TRBJ2-2; D is unresolved. CDR1 is SGHTA, CDR2 FQGTGA, per germline. This CDR3 contains 14 residues. Trimming pared 1 base from V and 2 bases from J, leaving 5 bases between. For the CDR3, the DNA is TGTGCCAGCAGCTTAATGATAAACACCGGGGAGCTGTTTTTT. Residues: CASSLMINTGELFF. The full variable domain, its missing parts supplied by reference TRBV7-3 and TRBJ2-2, is GAGVSQTPSNKVTEKGKYVELRCDPISGHTALYWYRQSLGQGPEFLIYFQGTGAADDSGLPNDRFFAVRPEGSVSTLKIQRTERGDSAVYLCASSLMINTGELFFGEGSRLTVL.

A few counts support this clone. V and J are TRBV19 and TRBJ1-5, with TRBD1 matching over 9 bases. The germline gives CDR1 LNHDA, CDR2 SQIVND (reference sequence). The V gene end was trimmed by 3 bases and the J gene end by 4 bases; junction bases not matched to a gene: 4. This CDR3 contains 15 residues. This CDR3 reads CASSMGQGRNQPQHF. The CDR3 DNA reads TGTGCCAGTAGTATGGGACAGGGAAGGAATCAGCCCCAGCATTTT. The variable domain in full, with the rest retrieved from reference TRBV19 and TRBJ1-5, is DGGITQSPKYLFRKEGQNVTLSCEQNLNHDAMYWYRQDPGQGLRLIYYSQIVNDFQKGDIAEGYSVSREKKESFPLTVTSAQKNPTAFYLCASSMGQGRNQPQHFGDGTRLSIL.

The V gene is TRBV18, the J gene TRBJ1-6; D possibly corresponds to TRBD1 (6 bases). Trimming removed 2 bases from V and 9 bases from J, with 14 bases in between. Germline CDR1 is KGHSH and CDR2 is LQKENI. The CDR3 covers 15 residues. The DNA for the CDR3 is TGTGCCAGCTCACCAACGGGGGCCGGGGGTTCACCCCTCCACTTT. It encodes CASSPTGAGGSPLHF.

This rearrangement joins TRBV6-5 to TRBJ2-7; D not resolved. From germline, CDR1 is MNHEY and CDR2 SVGAGI. Between the trimmed V and J ends, which lost 6 bases and 4 bases, there was a span of 7 bases. CDR3 length: 11 amino acids. The CDR3 coding sequence is TGTGCCAGCAGACGAGTTTACGAGCAGTACTTC. Amino acids: CASRRVYEQYF.

V gene TRBV5-1 combines with J gene TRBJ2-3, with 7 bases lining up with TRBD2. This CDR3 region has 15 residues. In germline, CDR1 is SGHRS, CDR2 YFSETQ. V shed 0 bases and J 0 bases; nucleotides not matched to a gene: 1. CDR3 sequence: CASSLAGGSTDTQYF. For the CDR3, the DNA is TGCGCCAGCAGCTTGGCCGGGGGGAGCACAGATACGCAGTATTTT.

The J gene is TRBJ2-1, the V gene TRBV6-6; 11 positions agree with TRBD1. This CDR3 has 15 amino acids. Trimming took 0 bases from V and 6 from J; bases not matched to a gene: 1. The germline V gene has CDR1 MNHNY and CDR2 SVGAGI (reference sequence). The CDR3 DNA is TGTGCCAGCAGTTACTCCGGGACAGGGGGCAATGAGCAGTTCTTC. Its translation: CASSYSGTGGNEQFF.

As DNA, the CDR3 is TGTGCCAGCAGTCCCGGACAGGAATCCACTGAAGCTTTCTTT. Translation: CASSPGQESTEAFF. The rearrangement uses TRBV6-5 and TRBJ1-1; 7 nucleotides line up with TRBD1. Looked up from germline, CDR1 is MNHEY and CDR2 is SVGAGI. The CDR3 runs to 14 residues. V was clipped by 5 bases and J by 4 bases; unmatched bases: 7.

CDR3: CASSRTGLDEQFF. CDR3 in DNA: TGTGCCAGCAGCCGGACAGGGCTCGATGAGCAGTTCTTC. The chain is built from TRBV7-3 and TRBJ2-1; TRBD1 aligns across 8 bases. Germline V gene data show CDR1 as SGHTA and CDR2 as FQGTGA. CDR3 length: 13 amino acids. The junction had 5 bases not matched to a gene; V was cut back by 5 bases and J by 8 bases.

This clone was counted a few times. This chain joins TRBV4-2 and TRBJ2-1; 11 nucleotides agree with TRBD2. The germline V gene has CDR1 LGHNA and CDR2 YNFKEQ. V was clipped by 7 bases and J by 10 bases; unmatched bases: 9. This CDR3 is built from 14 residues. CDR3 sequence: CASTLAGGGWEQFF. The DNA of the CDR3 is TGTGCCAGCACCCTAGCGGGAGGAGGATGGGAGCAGTTCTTC.

V usage is TRBV7-2 and J usage is TRBJ1-1; tentatively, D is TRBD1 (6 bases). The germline V gene has CDR1 SGHTA and CDR2 FQGNSA. V was clipped by 7 bases and J by 5 bases, with 23 bases between them. This CDR3 has 16 residues. CDR3 sequence: CASNQRRGMGNTEAFF. The CDR3 DNA reads as TGTGCCAGCAACCAACGCAGGGGTATGGGAAATACTGAAGCTTTCTTT.

This sequence joins TRBV7-9 and TRBJ1-4, with 9 bases lining up with TRBD1. The CDR3 totals 15 residues. The ends lost 6 bases at V and 4 bases at J; junction bases unmatched: 6. Germline loops: CDR1 SEHNR, CDR2 FQNEAQ (reference sequence). The CDR3 region is CASRRTGDGNEKLFF. The CDR3 DNA follows: TGTGCCAGCAGGCGGACAGGGGATGGTAATGAAAAACTGTTTTTT.

The chain has TRBV6-6 and TRBJ2-7; 8 bases align to TRBD2. This CDR3 spans 15 amino acids. Germline-derived CDR1 and CDR2 are MNHNY and SVGAGI (reference sequence). The V and J ends lost 2 bases and 0 bases, in that order; junction bases with no gene match: 3. CDR3 amino acids: CASSYAGTSSYEQYF. CDR3 nucleotides: TGTGCCAGCAGTTACGCCGGGACTAGCTCCTACGAGCAGTACTTC.

This chain connects TRBV2 to TRBJ2-5; 7 bases line up with TRBD2. This CDR3 comprises 15 residues. Germline V lookup: CDR1 SNHLY, CDR2 FYNNEI. The V segment lost 7 bases and the J segment 7 bases; nucleotides outside the gene matches: 15. DNA for the CDR3: TGTGCCAGCAATTCCCAGGGCTCGGGGGGAGGGACCCAGTACTTC. Its protein is CASNSQGSGGGTQYF.

The chain has TRBV4-1 and TRBJ1-5; a possible D gene is TRBD1 (6 bases). Per germline, CDR1 MGHRA and CDR2 YSYEKL. The CDR3 is 16 amino acids. Trimming pared 0 bases from V and 5 bases from J, leaving 14 bases between. The CDR3 region is CASSQDVGGLDQPQHF. The CDR3 bases are TGCGCCAGCAGCCAAGATGTCGGGGGCTTGGATCAGCCCCAGCATTTT.

The chain couples TRBV6-2 or TRBV6-3 to TRBJ2-7, with D perhaps matching TRBD2 (6 bases). V lost 5 bases and J 2 bases, leaving 10 bases between the germline ends. Germline V gene sequence: CDR1 MNHEY, CDR2 SVGEGT. The CDR3 has 13 amino acids. This CDR3 is CASSRGTPYEQYF. The CDR3 bases are TGTGCCAGCAGTCGGGGGACTCCCTACGAGCAGTACTTC.